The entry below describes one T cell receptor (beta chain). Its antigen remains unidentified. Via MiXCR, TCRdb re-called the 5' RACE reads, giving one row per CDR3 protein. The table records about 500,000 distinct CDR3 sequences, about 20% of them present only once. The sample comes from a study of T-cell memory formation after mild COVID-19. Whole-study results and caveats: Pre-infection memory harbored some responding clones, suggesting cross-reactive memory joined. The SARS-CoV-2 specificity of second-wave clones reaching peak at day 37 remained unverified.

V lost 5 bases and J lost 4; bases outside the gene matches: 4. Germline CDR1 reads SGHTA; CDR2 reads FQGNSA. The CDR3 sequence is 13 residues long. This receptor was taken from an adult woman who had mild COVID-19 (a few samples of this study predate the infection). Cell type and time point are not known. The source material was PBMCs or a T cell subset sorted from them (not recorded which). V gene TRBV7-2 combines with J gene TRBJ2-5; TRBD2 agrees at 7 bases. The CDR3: CASSTWGGETQYF. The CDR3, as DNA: TGTGCCAGCAGCACCTGGGGGGGAGAGACCCAGTACTTC. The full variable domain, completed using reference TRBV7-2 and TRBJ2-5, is GAGVSQSPSNKVTEKGKDVELRCDPISGHTALYWYRQSLGQGLEFLIYFQGNSAPDKSGLPSDRFSAERTGGSVSTLTIQRTQQEDSAVYLCASSTWGGETQYFGPGTRLLVL.